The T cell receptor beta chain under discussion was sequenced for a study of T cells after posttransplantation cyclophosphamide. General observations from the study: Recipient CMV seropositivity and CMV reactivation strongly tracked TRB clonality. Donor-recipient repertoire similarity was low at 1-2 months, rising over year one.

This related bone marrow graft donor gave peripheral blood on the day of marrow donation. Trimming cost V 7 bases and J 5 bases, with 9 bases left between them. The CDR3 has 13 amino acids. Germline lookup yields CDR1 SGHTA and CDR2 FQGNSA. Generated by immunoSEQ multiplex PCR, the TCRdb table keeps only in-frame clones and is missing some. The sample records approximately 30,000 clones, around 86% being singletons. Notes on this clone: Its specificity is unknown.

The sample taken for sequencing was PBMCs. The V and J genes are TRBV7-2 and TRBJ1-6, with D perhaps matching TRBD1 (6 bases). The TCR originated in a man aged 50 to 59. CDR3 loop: CASTGQNNSPLHF. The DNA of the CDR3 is TGTGCCAGCACCGGACAGAATAATTCACCCCTCCACTTT.